This T cell receptor beta chain originates from a study of T-cell memory formation after mild COVID-19. Whole-study results and caveats: The appearance of some responding clones in pre-infection memory suggested that cross-reactive memory joined. Contracting CD8+ clones were enriched in EMRA, CD4+ mainly in CM and EM.

One entry per CDR3 protein, called by TCRdb with MiXCR from the 5' RACE reads. Of about 350,000 distinct CDR3 sequences in the sample, about an eighth were seen once. With regard to this clonotype: The antigen remains undetermined.

Germline V CDR1 and CDR2: SEHNR, FQNEAQ (reference sequence). The CDR3 is made up of 15 amino acids. The ends were cut back, 2 bases at V and 0 bases at J, with 9 bases in the middle. The gene calls are TRBV7-9 and TRBJ2-3; the D is unclear. The sample comprised PBMCs or a T cell subset sorted from them (not recorded which). The TCR sequence derives from a man aged 18 to 30 who had mild COVID-19 (a few samples of this study predate the infection). Cell type and time point are not known. This chain's CDR3 is CASSLYRQSTDTQYF. CDR3 sequence (DNA): TGTGCCAGCAGCTTATACCGACAAAGCACAGATACGCAGTATTTT.